The sequence of this T cell receptor beta chain was determined in a study of blood T cell repertoires in COVID-19 (dated by TCRdb to the early 2020s). About the study as a whole: Samples from collaborators originated in the United States, Italy and Spain and spanned both the acute and convalescent phases of COVID-19. The material from the prospective study consisted of cDNA or gDNA derived from T cells, B-cell-depleted T cells, or PBMCs. Deeply sampled blood TCRbeta repertoires from subjects exposed to, actively infected with, or recovered from COVID-19 were included in the dataset. A freely available public database, intended as a resource for researchers studying the immune response to SARS-CoV-2, is where the repertoires were released. The samples were drawn from the first 160 participants of the ongoing ImmuneRACE study and from 950 to 1,500 subjects provided by 6 global collaborators. The sample metadata nearly always contained a de-identified subject ID, COVID-19 status, age in years and sex. Where available, HLA class I and class II types were taken from metadata supplied by the sample provider and were not determined by assay-based typing. The paper as a whole reports these results and caveats: The quantity of clinical and demographic metadata differed by source and by participant and was supplied without curation.

This clone has only one observation. Its binding antigen is unknown. Per-base qualities were not stored, and no clone one base away is much larger. The immunoSEQ Assay, a bias-controlled multiplex PCR, was used to amplify TCRbeta CDR3 regions from genomic DNA. Regarding the original processing steps: Within the assay, amplification of reference gene primers was used to estimate how many nucleated cells each sample contained. To quantify the absolute abundance of each unique TCRbeta CDR3 rearrangement, sequence reads were collapsed and filtered. Productive Simpson clonality was computed per sample as the square root of Simpson's diversity index over productive rearrangements. As stored in TCRdb, this immuneACCESS dataset retains in-frame rearrangements with V and J assigned. A fraction of the clones does not appear; measured against another copy, unresolved V genes explain less than half of the discrepancy, and the remainder lacks a known reason. V and J calls and clone size are as listed in that table; D and trimming were resolved from the DNA. The sample data list 150,000 to 200,000 clones, and more than 75% of these were observed just once. The top ten constitute under 7% of the sample.

In Seattle, one collaborating source enrolled patients while the infection was active and tracked those patients longitudinally over the course of disease. Whole blood was collected in K2EDTA tubes by collaborating institutions according to the institutions' own protocols. Collaborator samples were shipped for TCRbeta analysis as frozen whole blood, isolated PBMCs, or DNA extracted from either sample type. Trimming at the junction amounts to 1 base on V and 5 bases on J, and the germline ends lie 8 bases apart. CDR1 LGHDT and CDR2 YNNKEL were looked up in the germline V gene (reference sequence). There are 13 amino acids in the CDR3, from cysteine to phenylalanine inclusive. Just the 39-base CDR3 DNA is kept, in frame starting at base 1.

Here the chain combines TRBV3-1 (or the pseudogene TRBV3-2) and TRBJ1-1, with the D gene not clear enough to name. The sequence derives from a woman aged 40 to 50 with COVID-19, enrolled during active disease. Material: peripheral blood. The CDR3 protein sequence reads: CASSQVFGTEAFF. The DNA sequence reads TGTGCCAGCAGCCAAGTCTTCGGGACTGAAGCTTTCTTT.